These T cell receptor beta chains were read from a single sample in a study of T cells expressing NK-cell markers. From its re-call of the 5' RACE reads, TCRdb lists each CDR3 protein once, without DNA. The sample table sets out hundreds of thousands of distinct CDR3 sequences. Material for sequencing was blood T cells: a sorted CD56 or NKG2C T cell subset, CD4+ or CD8+ T cells, or bulk PBMC T cells (not recorded which). These receptors were obtained from a woman between 18 and 69 years old in good health. Each CDR3 is given with its conserved first and last residue.

V	J	CDR3
TRBV20-1	TRBJ2-1	CSARAPSGAQTYNEQFF
TRBV9	TRBJ2-2	CASSPSSEETGELFF
TRBV5-1	TRBJ1-4	CASSFSTGTGSEKLFF
TRBV12-3/TRBV12-4	TRBJ2-3	CASTPTGRPDTQYF
TRBV4-3	TRBJ2-2	CASSLVLNTGELFF
TRBV12-3/TRBV12-4	TRBJ1-2	CASSWADGYTF
TRBV6-5	TRBJ1-6	CASSYSLSSYNSPLHF
TRBV4-3	TRBJ1-1	CASSQIGEGTEAFF
TRBV21-1	TRBJ1-2	CASSKESPSDRGAARYGYTF
TRBV9	TRBJ2-1	CASSARWRGGFF
TRBV12-3/TRBV12-4	TRBJ2-3	CASSPGRGLAGDTQYF
TRBV14	TRBJ1-3	CASSQRLFLYF
TRBV11-2	TRBJ2-2	CASSPRQGWAGELFF
TRBV12-3/TRBV12-4	TRBJ1-1	CASSLRLEAFF
TRBV23-1	TRBJ2-5	CASSQSWTCEETQYF
TRBV14	TRBJ2-6	CASSPRSQRSSGANVLTF
TRBV20-1	TRBJ2-3	CSAHRDGLTDTQYF
TRBV20-1	TRBJ1-1	CSATRRGPGTEAFF
TRBV5-4	TRBJ2-3	CASSSGLASTDTQYF
TRBV20-1	TRBJ2-7	CSAPGLAGESSYEQYF
TRBV5-5	TRBJ2-7	CASSSDLWGEQYF
TRBV5-1	TRBJ2-7	CASSLAGSGYYEQYF
TRBV19	TRBJ2-4	CASSVLVSGTLNEYF
TRBV2	TRBJ2-1	CASSEAGLRGYEQFF
TRBV2	TRBJ2-6	CASSEGQGSGANVLTF
TRBV6-1	TRBJ2-3	CASSAQGPDTQYF
TRBV7-6	TRBJ2-3	CASSLARRGETDTQYF
TRBV6-5	TRBJ2-3	CASSYRGAVGTDTQYF
TRBV5-1	TRBJ2-7	CASSLVNRGSADEQYF
TRBV7-6	TRBJ2-2	CASSLYRNTGELFF
TRBV7-6	TRBJ2-5	CASSPTGRLEQETQYF
TRBV28	TRBJ1-6	CASSFEGLSYNSPLHF
TRBV20-1	TRBJ2-3	CSALTPTTTDTQYF
TRBV12-3/TRBV12-4	TRBJ2-1	CASSYRLAGGGEQFF
TRBV20-1	TRBJ2-1	CSAPQREGRNEQFF
TRBV7-8	TRBJ2-1	CASSLRIEAAVEQFF
TRBV11-2	TRBJ1-1	CASLRTAEAFF